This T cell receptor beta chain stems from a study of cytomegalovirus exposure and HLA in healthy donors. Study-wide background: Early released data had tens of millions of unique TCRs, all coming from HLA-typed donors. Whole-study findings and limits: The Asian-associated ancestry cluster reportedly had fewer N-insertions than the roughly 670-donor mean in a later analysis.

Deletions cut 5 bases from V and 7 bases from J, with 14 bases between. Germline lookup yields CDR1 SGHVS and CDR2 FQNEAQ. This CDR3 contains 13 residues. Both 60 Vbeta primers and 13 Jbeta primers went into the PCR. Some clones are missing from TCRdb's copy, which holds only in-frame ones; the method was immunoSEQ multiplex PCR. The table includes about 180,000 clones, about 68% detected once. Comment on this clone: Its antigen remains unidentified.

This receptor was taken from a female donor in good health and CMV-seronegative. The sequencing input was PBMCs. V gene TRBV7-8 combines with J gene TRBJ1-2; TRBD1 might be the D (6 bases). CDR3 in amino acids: CASSPGHDGGYTF. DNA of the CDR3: TGTGCCAGCAGCCCGGGACATGACGGTGGCTACACCTTC.